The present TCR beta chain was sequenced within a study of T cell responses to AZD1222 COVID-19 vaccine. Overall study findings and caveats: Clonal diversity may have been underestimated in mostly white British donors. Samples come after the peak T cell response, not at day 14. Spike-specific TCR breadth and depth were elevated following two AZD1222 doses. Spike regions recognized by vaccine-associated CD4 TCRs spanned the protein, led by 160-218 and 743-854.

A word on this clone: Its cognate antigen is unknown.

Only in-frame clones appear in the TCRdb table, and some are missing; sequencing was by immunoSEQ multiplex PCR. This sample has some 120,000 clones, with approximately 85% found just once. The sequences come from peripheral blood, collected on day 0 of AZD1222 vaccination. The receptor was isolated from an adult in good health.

The CDR3 here is CASRSYGDEQYF. The DNA of the CDR3 is TGTGCCAGCAGAAGTTATGGGGATGAGCAGTACTTC. This chain uses TRBV27 with TRBJ2-7; the D is unclear. The V end lost 6 bases, the J end lost 7 bases, and 13 bases lay between the germline ends. The CDR3 covers 12 residues. Germline loops: CDR1 MNHEY, CDR2 SMNVEV (reference sequence).